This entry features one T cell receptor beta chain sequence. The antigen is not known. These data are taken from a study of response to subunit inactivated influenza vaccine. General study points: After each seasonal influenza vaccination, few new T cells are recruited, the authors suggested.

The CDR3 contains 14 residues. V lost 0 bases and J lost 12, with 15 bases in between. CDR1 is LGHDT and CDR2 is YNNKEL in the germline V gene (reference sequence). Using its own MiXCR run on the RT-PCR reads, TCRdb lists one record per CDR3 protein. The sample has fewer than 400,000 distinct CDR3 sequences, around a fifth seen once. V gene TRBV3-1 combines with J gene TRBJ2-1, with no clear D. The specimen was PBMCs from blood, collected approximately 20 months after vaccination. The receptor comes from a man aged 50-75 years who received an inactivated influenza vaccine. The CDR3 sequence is CASSQDRFRVGQFF. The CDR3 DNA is TGTGCCAGCAGCCAAGACAGATTCCGCGTCGGGCAGTTCTTC.